Below, 26 T cell receptor beta chains from the same sample are listed, as sequenced in a study of T cells in Graves' hyperthyroidism and ophthalmopathy. TCR beta CDR3 regions were amplified from RNA. In the first-round RT-PCR of the TCR CDR3, the HTBI primer set was used. TCRdb ran MiXCR on the multiplex PCR reads and lists one entry per CDR3 protein. Altogether roughly 710,000 distinct CDR3 sequences are present, over 35% being singletons, with the ten largest covering roughly 30%. The sequencing input was blood. All receptors come from a woman aged 35 to 49 with Graves' hyperthyroidism.

V is TRBV10-1 and J is TRBJ1-5; 7 bases fit TRBD1. The CDR3 contains 12 residues. Germline V gives CDR1 WNHNN, CDR2 SYGVQD (reference sequence). The junction had 6 bases not matched to a gene; V was cut back by 2 bases and J by 14 bases. The CDR3 region is CASSEEGASEHF. The CDR3 nucleotides are TGCGCCAGCAGTGAGGAGGGGGCAAGCGAGCATTTT.

This clonotype appeared a single time. The chain employs TRBV19 and TRBJ2-3, with 10 bases fitting TRBD2. The CDR3 is 18 residues long. Germline V lookup: CDR1 LNHDA, CDR2 SQIVND (reference sequence). J lost 1 base, V lost 5 bases, and 12 bases had no gene match. The CDR3 protein is CASSSWGLAGAGTDTQYF. Here the CDR3 DNA reads TGTGCCAGTAGTTCCTGGGGGCTAGCGGGAGCGGGCACAGATACGCAGTATTTT.

Notes on this clonotype: An end of the junction does not agree with germline; a read error may underlie this. This chain joins TRBV7-3 and TRBJ2-2, with 12 nucleotides matching TRBD2. Germline CDR1 reads SGHTA; CDR2 reads FQGTGA. The CDR3 runs to 16 residues. The CDR3 DNA reads TGCGCCAGCAGCCAGCTAGCGGGGGGGTTGGACGGGGAGCTGTTTTTT. Translated, it gives CASSQLAGGLDGELFF. The full variable domain, its missing parts supplied by reference TRBV7-3 and TRBJ2-2, is GAGVSQTPSNKVTEKGKYVELRCDPISGHTALYWYRQSLGQGPEFLIYFQGTGAADDSGLPNDRFFAVRPEGSVSTLKIQRTERGDSAVYLCASSQLAGGLDGELFFGEGSRLTVL.

About this clonotype: With a much larger clone just one base away, this may be a read error. V usage is TRBV20-1 and J usage is TRBJ2-7; 7 bases align to TRBD2. Germline V gene sequence: CDR1 DFQATT, CDR2 SNEGSKA (reference sequence). This CDR3 spans 15 amino acids. CDR3 in DNA: TGCAGTGTTAGAGAGGGACGACTAGCAGGCTACGAGCAGTACTTC. Translation: CSVREGRLAGYEQYF.

This clonotype came up a few times. The V gene is TRBV5-6, the J gene TRBJ1-5; no reliable D call. Looked up from germline, CDR1 is SGHDT and CDR2 is YYEEEE. This CDR3 spans 16 amino acids. V lost 0 bases and J lost 1, with 11 bases in between. The CDR3 nucleotides read TGTGCCAGCAGCTTGGGGGAAGGGAGAAGCAATCAGCCCCAGCATTTT. Translation: CASSLGEGRSNQPQHF. Combining the CDR3 with reference TRBV5-6 and TRBJ1-5 gives the whole variable domain DAGVTQSPTHLIKTRGQQVTLRCSPKSGHDTVSWYQQALGQGPQFIFQYYEEEERQRGNFPDRFSGHQFPNYSSELNVNALLLGDSALYLCASSLGEGRSNQPQHFGDGTRLSIL.

This clonotype came up a few times. The chain uses TRBV13 and TRBJ1-6, with D possibly being TRBD1 (5 bases). V was shortened by 5 bases and J by 2 bases, with 13 bases between the two germline ends. From germline, CDR1 is PRHDT and CDR2 FYEKMQ (reference sequence). CDR3 size: 16 residues. The CDR3 DNA sequence: TGTGCCAGCAGCAAGCACCGGGGGACCTATAATTCACCCCTCCACTTT. Amino acids: CASSKHRGTYNSPLHF.

V usage is TRBV19 and J usage is TRBJ2-2, with D maybe TRBD2 (6 bases). Germline CDR1 reads LNHDA; CDR2 reads SQIVND (reference sequence). This CDR3 comprises 15 residues. V gave up 7 bases and J gave up 5 bases, with 17 bases separating them. CDR3 in amino acids: CASKTVGDWTGELFF. The CDR3 DNA reads as TGTGCCAGTAAAACCGTAGGGGACTGGACCGGGGAGCTGTTTTTT. Based on the CDR3 plus reference TRBV19 and TRBJ2-2, the full variable domain is DGGITQSPKYLFRKEGQNVTLSCEQNLNHDAMYWYRQDPGQGLRLIYYSQIVNDFQKGDIAEGYSVSREKKESFPLTVTSAQKNPTAFYLCASKTVGDWTGELFFGEGSRLTVL.

This clonotype occurred a few times. V is TRBV6-6 and J is TRBJ2-7; 11 nucleotides agree with TRBD2. Germline V gene lookup returns CDR1 MNHNY and CDR2 SVGAGI (reference sequence). The trim removed 4 bases at V and 0 bases at J, leaving 5 bases unmatched. The CDR3 extends over 16 amino acids. CDR3 sequence: CASSSRLAGTSYEQYF. In DNA, the CDR3 is TGTGCCAGCAGTTCTCGACTAGCGGGGACCTCCTACGAGCAGTACTTC.

This clonotype was seen only once. The V gene is TRBV20-1, the J gene TRBJ1-6; no firm D call. V was shortened by 4 bases and J by 4 bases, with 8 bases between the two germline ends. The CDR3 contains 13 residues. Germline assignment: CDR1 DFQATT and CDR2 SNEGSKA (reference sequence). DNA of the CDR3: TGCAGTGCTATCGCTGATTATAATTCACCCCTCCACTTT. It encodes CSAIADYNSPLHF.

This clonotype was observed a few times. This chain joins TRBV19 and TRBJ1-5; weak D call: TRBD1 (6 bases). The CDR3 sequence is 16 residues long. Germline CDR1 is LNHDA and CDR2 is SQIVND (reference sequence). The V and J ends lost 6 bases and 0 bases respectively, with 15 bases between them. CDR3 loop: CASSPPQGYSNQPQHF. The CDR3 coding sequence is TGTGCCAGTAGCCCCCCGCAGGGGTATAGCAATCAGCCCCAGCATTTT.

In this sample, this clonotype turned up many times. The chain's CDR3 is CASSLRGSNYGYTF. CDR3 bases: TGTGCCAGCAGCTTACGGGGATCTAACTATGGCTACACCTTC. This chain connects TRBV13 to TRBJ1-2; no clear D. Germline assignment: CDR1 PRHDT and CDR2 FYEKMQ (reference sequence). This CDR3 has 14 residues. With 2 bases removed from V and 0 bases from J, the gap between germline ends came to 7 bases.

The rearrangement joins TRBV7-9 to TRBJ1-1; D gene uncertain. The germline V gene encodes CDR1 SEHNR and CDR2 FQNEAQ (reference sequence). The V end lost 2 bases, the J end lost 1 base, and 14 bases lay between the germline ends. There are 16 residues in the CDR3. CDR3 sequence reads: CASSLKKYFSNTEAFF. CDR3 DNA: TGTGCCAGCAGCTTAAAGAAGTACTTCTCGAACACTGAAGCTTTCTTT.

Turning to this clonotype: The junction shows a germline mismatch at one end, possibly a read error. V and J are TRBV10-3 and TRBJ2-7; tentatively, D is TRBD2 (6 bases). Looked up from germline, CDR1 is ENHRY and CDR2 is SYGVKD. CDR3 size: 15 residues. CDR3 in amino acids: CASSFGGTASYEQYF. CDR3 sequence (DNA): TGTGCCAGCAGTTTTGGGGGGACGGCCTCCTACGAGCAGTACTTC.

This clonotype was recorded a few times. The chain has TRBV6-6 and TRBJ1-6; TRBD1 matches at 9 bases. Germline V lookup: CDR1 MNHNY, CDR2 SVGAGI (reference sequence). With V trimmed by 5 bases and J by 7 bases, 6 bases remained unmatched. The CDR3 contains 15 residues. The CDR3 loop is CASSADRGINSPLHF. CDR3 bases: TGTGCCAGCAGTGCTGACAGGGGGATAAATTCACCCCTCCACTTT.

This clonotype was observed a few times. The V and J genes are TRBV6-4 and TRBJ2-2; 12 bases agree with TRBD2. This CDR3 is built from 16 residues. Germline CDR1 reads MRHNA; CDR2 reads SNTAGT. Trimming cost V 6 bases and J 5 bases; bases outside gene matches: 7. The CDR3 protein is CASRRTSGEGTGELFF. The CDR3, as DNA: TGTGCCAGCAGAAGGACTAGCGGGGAAGGAACCGGGGAGCTGTTTTTT.

The rearrangement links TRBV5-1 to TRBJ1-1; 11 positions match TRBD1. J lost 1 base, V lost 4 bases, and 6 bases had no gene match. Looked up from germline, CDR1 is SGHRS and CDR2 is YFSETQ. The CDR3 consists of 16 residues. As DNA, the CDR3 is TGCGCCAGCAGCAAGTCCGGGACAGGGGGGAACACTGAAGCTTTCTTT. This gives the protein CASSKSGTGGNTEAFF.

This clonotype occurred many times. V gene TRBV2 combines with J gene TRBJ1-3; possibly TRBD1 for D (5 bases). The CDR3 contains 13 residues. Trimming took off 10 bases at V and 0 bases at J, with 10 bases between the two ends. The germline V gene has CDR1 SNHLY and CDR2 FYNNEI. This chain's CDR3 is CAIQDSSGNTIYF. CDR3 nucleotide sequence: TGTGCCATACAGGATAGCTCTGGAAACACCATATATTTT.

The sample holds many counts of this clonotype. This rearrangement joins TRBV7-2 to TRBJ2-5; possibly TRBD1 for D (7 bases). CDR1 and CDR2 (germline): SGHTA, FQGNSA. The CDR3 extends over 15 amino acids. V was pared by 2 bases and J by 2 bases, with 12 bases between. In DNA, the CDR3 is TGTGCCAGCAGCTTACGGGGGACAGCGCAAGAGACCCAGTACTTC. Its protein is CASSLRGTAQETQYF.

This clonotype was seen only a few times. This sequence joins TRBV9 and TRBJ1-1, with 7 positions matching TRBD1. V was clipped by 1 base and J by 1 base; unmatched bases: 1. The CDR3 loop spans 14 amino acids. Per the germline V gene, CDR1 is SGDLS and CDR2 is YYNGEE. The CDR3, as DNA: TGTGCCAGCAGCGTAACAGGGGCGAACACTGAAGCTTTCTTT. It is translated as CASSVTGANTEAFF. The whole variable domain, filled in from reference TRBV9 and TRBJ1-1, reads DSGVTQTPKHLITATGQRVTLRCSPRSGDLSVYWYQQSLDQGLQFLIQYYNGEERAKGNILERFSAQQFPDLHSELNLSSLELGDSALYFCASSVTGANTEAFFGQGTRLTVV.

The rearrangement uses TRBV14 and TRBJ2-5; a possible D gene is TRBD2 (6 bases). Germline V CDR1 and CDR2: SGHDN, FVKESK. Trimming took 8 bases from V and 5 from J, leaving 21 bases between them. The CDR3 contains 15 residues. Here the CDR3 reads CASSPPGLKMETQYF. In DNA, the CDR3 is TGTGCCAGCTCACCACCGGGACTCAAAATGGAGACCCAGTACTTC.

This chain uses TRBV6-1 with TRBJ1-5; no firm D call. The V gene lost 5 bases and the J gene lost 5 bases, with 13 bases spanning the gap. In germline, CDR1 is MNHNS, CDR2 SASEGT. There are 14 residues in the CDR3. CDR3 sequence reads: CASSRGSADQPQHF. CDR3 DNA: TGTGCCAGCAGTCGCGGCTCGGCCGATCAGCCCCAGCATTTT.

This clonotype was counted only a few times. The J gene is TRBJ1-3, the V gene TRBV10-3; D is undetermined. Germline CDR1 reads ENHRY; CDR2 reads SYGVKD. Deletions cut 10 bases from V and 4 bases from J, with 14 bases between. The CDR3 has 13 amino acids. CDR3 residues: CASSPIPGNTIYF. In nucleotides, the CDR3 is TGTGCCAGCAGCCCCATTCCGGGAAACACCATATATTTT.

This chain connects TRBV4-3 to TRBJ1-2, with D possibly being TRBD1 (6 bases). CDR1 is LGHNA, CDR2 YSLEER, per germline. This CDR3 contains 14 residues. Deletions cut 0 bases from V and 8 bases from J, with 13 bases between. The CDR3: CASSQEWGRHGYTF. The CDR3 DNA follows: TGCGCCAGCAGCCAAGAGTGGGGGCGGCACGGCTACACCTTC.

This clonotype has more than one count but fewer than ten. The V and J genes are TRBV4-1 and TRBJ1-5; D not resolved. Germline CDR1 is MGHRA and CDR2 is YSYEKL. The CDR3 spans 14 residues. Trimming pared 0 bases from V and 4 bases from J, leaving 7 bases between. The CDR3 loop is CASSQETRNQPQHF. CDR3 DNA: TGCGCCAGCAGCCAAGAAACACGAAATCAGCCCCAGCATTTT.

About this clonotype itself: Compared with germline, one end of the junction differs, possibly owing to a read error. Written as DNA, the CDR3 is TGCAGTGCCTGCCTGACGAGCGGGGCCTCCTACGGGCAGTACTTC. Its translation is CSACLTSGASYGQYF. The chain is built from TRBV20-1 and TRBJ2-7; 7 bases are a match to TRBD2. The CDR3 extends over 15 amino acids. Germline-derived CDR1 and CDR2 are DFQATT and SNEGSKA (reference sequence).

V usage is TRBV7-3 and J usage is TRBJ2-3; D may be TRBD2 (7 bases). Germline values: CDR1 SGHTA, CDR2 FQGTGA. V lost 5 bases to trimming and J lost 2 bases, with 20 bases between them. The CDR3 covers 17 residues. CDR3 sequence: CASSGGGGRSYTDTQYF. Written as DNA, the CDR3 is TGTGCCAGCAGCGGTGGGGGCGGGAGAAGCTACACAGATACGCAGTATTTT.